The 23 T cell receptor beta chains in this list originate from one sample, sequenced in a study of CD8 T cell repertoires and HIV-1 epitope variants. No cognate antigen is known for these TCRs. This table comes from immunoSEQ multiplex PCR, and its TCRdb copy is limited to in-frame clones, with some not included. The sample consists of approximately 5,000 clones, less than 70% of them appearing once. Specimen: cultured CD8+ T cells derived from PBMCs. The source of these receptors is a male donor with HIV.

This clone came up a few times. The chain uses TRBV7-8 and TRBJ2-7; D possibly uses TRBD1 or TRBD2 (5 bases each). V was trimmed by 1 base and J by 5 bases, leaving 9 bases between them. The CDR3 spans 13 residues. Germline V lookup: CDR1 SGHVS, CDR2 FQNEAQ. Written as DNA, the CDR3 is TGTGCCAGCAGCTTAGGGGGGTTCGACGAGCAGTACTTC. It specifies CASSLGGFDEQYF.

V usage is TRBV28 and J usage is TRBJ1-6; D unclear. The CDR3 is 13 residues long. CDR1 MDHEN and CDR2 SYDVKM come from the germline V gene. V lost 2 bases and J 7 bases, leaving 6 bases between the germline ends. For the CDR3, the DNA is TGTGCCAGCAGTTTAAATGTGAATTCACCCCTCCACTTT. It translates to CASSLNVNSPLHF. Full variable domain (outside the CDR3, taken from reference TRBV28 and TRBJ1-6): DVKVTQSSRYLVKRTGEKVFLECVQDMDHENMFWYRQDPGLGLRLIYFSYDVKMKEKGDIPEGYSVSREKKERFSLILESASTNQTSMYLCASSLNVNSPLHFGNGTRLTVT.

The chain links TRBV7-8 to TRBJ2-2; D perhaps matches TRBD2 (5 bases). The length of the CDR3 is 17 residues. V was cut by 1 base and J by 0 bases, with 12 bases left in between. CDR1 is SGHVS and CDR2 is FQNEAQ in the germline V gene. The CDR3: CASSLVDGNPNTGELFF. Here the CDR3 DNA reads TGTGCCAGCAGCTTAGTGGACGGGAACCCGAACACCGGGGAGCTGTTTTTT.

This sequence joins TRBV11-2 and TRBJ2-3, with 9 bases identical to TRBD2. Germline V gene data show CDR1 as SGHAT and CDR2 as FQNNGV. With V trimmed by 6 bases and J by 0 bases, 10 bases remained unmatched. The CDR3 consists of 17 residues. The CDR3 bases are TGTGCCAGCAGAAATGGCCAGCGGGGGGCTAGCACAGATACGCAGTATTTT. Protein: CASRNGQRGASTDTQYF.

This clone was picked up one time. The chain recombines TRBV5-4 with TRBJ2-3; D call uncertain. Germline CDR1 and CDR2: SGHNT and YYREEE (reference sequence). V was shortened by 2 bases and J by 4 bases, with 5 bases between the two germline ends. The CDR3 spans 12 residues. This chain's CDR3 is CASSLRSDTQYF. The CDR3 region has the DNA TGTGCCAGCAGCTTAAGGTCAGATACGCAGTATTTT.

A note on this clone: The sample contains more than one DNA sequence encoding this CDR3. Written as DNA, the CDR3 is TGTGCCTGGAGTGCTGGGTCCGGGGCGGGAAACATTCAGTACTTC. This translates into CAWSAGSGAGNIQYF. This chain joins TRBV30 and TRBJ2-4; D tentatively fits TRBD1 or TRBD2 (5 bases each). V dropped 1 base and J dropped 6 bases, with 16 bases sitting between them. The CDR3 is 15 amino acids. CDR1 and CDR2 from the germline V gene are GTSNPN and SVGIG (reference sequence).

The chain recombines TRBV5-1 with TRBJ1-2; perhaps TRBD1 as D (5 bases). The CDR3 loop spans 14 amino acids. Germline CDR1 reads SGHRS; CDR2 reads YFSETQ. V dropped 4 bases and J dropped 0 bases, with 10 bases sitting between them. CDR3 in amino acids: CASSGDSSNYGYTF. CDR3 coding DNA: TGCGCCAGCAGCGGGGACTCTTCTAACTATGGCTACACCTTC.

The chain recombines TRBV7-6 with TRBJ2-3, with TRBD2 identical over 9 bases. This CDR3 contains 17 residues. In germline, CDR1 is SGHVS, CDR2 FNYEAQ. V dropped 1 base and J dropped 2; count of bases not matched to a gene: 7. The CDR3 is CASSLEASGDNTDTQYF. DNA for the CDR3: TGTGCCAGCAGCTTAGAGGCTAGCGGGGACAACACAGATACGCAGTATTTT.

The rearrangement uses TRBV7-2 and TRBJ1-1; unclear D gene. Trimming removed 2 bases from V and 1 base from J, with 5 bases in between. The CDR3 loop spans 13 amino acids. Germline V gives CDR1 SGHTA, CDR2 FQGNSA. The CDR3 nucleotides read TGTGCCAGCAGCTTATGGGGGAACACTGAAGCTTTCTTT. Translation gives CASSLWGNTEAFF.

About this clone itself: An end of the junction differs from the germline gene, which may be a read error. The chain couples TRBV11-2 to TRBJ1-2; D is unclear. Germline V lookup: CDR1 SGHAT, CDR2 FQNNGV. The CDR3 is 16 residues long. The CDR3 sequence is CASSQDPVELDYGYTF. The CDR3 DNA is TGCGCCAGCAGCCAAGATCCCGTCGAACTCGACTATGGCTACACCTTC. The variable domain in full, with the rest retrieved from reference TRBV11-2 and TRBJ1-2, is EAGVAQSPRYKIIEKRQSVAFWCNPISGHATLYWYQQILGQGPKLLIQFQNNGVVDDSQLPKDRFSAERLKGVDSTLKIQPAKLEDSAVYLCASSQDPVELDYGYTFGSGTRLTVV.

This clone was recorded a few times. CDR3: CASSVTGFYEQYF. Written as DNA, the CDR3 is TGTGCCAGCAGCGTGACAGGTTTCTACGAGCAGTACTTC. The rearrangement uses TRBV5-6 and TRBJ2-7; tentative D call: TRBD1 (6 bases). The CDR3 is 13 amino acids. V gave up 4 bases and J gave up 3 bases, with 11 bases separating them. Germline-derived CDR1 and CDR2 are SGHDT and YYEEEE.

The chain joins TRBV28 to TRBJ2-2; D is perhaps TRBD1 or TRBD2 (6 bases each). CDR1 is MDHEN and CDR2 is SYDVKM in the germline V gene. The CDR3 runs to 16 residues. Between the trimmed V and J ends, which lost 1 base and 0 bases, there was a span of 9 bases. This CDR3 is CASSLLGGTNTGELFF. The CDR3 DNA follows: TGTGCCAGCAGTTTATTGGGGGGCACGAACACCGGGGAGCTGTTTTTT.

This chain connects TRBV7-2 to TRBJ2-5; 11 bases line up with TRBD1. CDR3 length equals 15 residues. The germline V gene encodes CDR1 SGHTA and CDR2 FQGNSA. V was pared by 2 bases and J by 4 bases, with 3 bases of the junction left unmatched. The CDR3 region is CASSLRGQGAETQYF. For the CDR3, the DNA is TGTGCCAGCAGCTTACGAGGACAGGGGGCAGAGACCCAGTACTTC.

V is TRBV19 and J is TRBJ1-4; perhaps TRBD1 as D (5 bases). The germline CDR1 and CDR2 sequences are LNHDA and SQIVND (reference sequence). V was shortened by 0 bases and J by 8 bases, with 16 bases between the two germline ends. The CDR3 is 16 amino acids. The chain's CDR3 is CASSIEDSFIEEKLFF. The CDR3 nucleotides are TGTGCCAGTAGTATAGAAGACAGTTTTATCGAAGAAAAACTGTTTTTT. Variable domain in full (rest from reference TRBV19 and TRBJ1-4): DGGITQSPKYLFRKEGQNVTLSCEQNLNHDAMYWYRQDPGQGLRLIYYSQIVNDFQKGDIAEGYSVSREKKESFPLTVTSAQKNPTAFYLCASSIEDSFIEEKLFFGSGTQLSVL.

The CDR3 spells CASSIWWDRFTDTQYF. The DNA of the CDR3 is TGTGCCAGTAGTATTTGGTGGGACAGGTTCACAGATACGCAGTATTTT. The chain recombines TRBV19 with TRBJ2-3; 8 nucleotides match TRBD1. Germline V gives CDR1 LNHDA, CDR2 SQIVND (reference sequence). The CDR3 contains 16 residues. V shed 3 bases, J shed 2 bases, and the junction held 7 bases outside the gene matches.

This clone was seen a few times. V gene TRBV7-9 combines with J gene TRBJ2-7; D unresolved. There are 14 residues in the CDR3. Trimming pared 1 base from V and 2 bases from J, leaving 9 bases between. Germline values: CDR1 SEHNR, CDR2 FQNEAQ (reference sequence). CDR3 DNA sequence: TGTGCCAGCAGCTTAGGGCCAGGTACCTACGAGCAGTACTTC. Translated: CASSLGPGTYEQYF.

V is TRBV27 and J is TRBJ2-7, with TRBD1 identical over 9 bases. With 4 bases clipped from V and 0 bases from J, the junction kept 4 bases outside the gene matches. CDR1 MNHEY and CDR2 SMNVEV come from the germline V gene (reference sequence). This CDR3 has 15 amino acids. Here the CDR3 reads CASSSGQGSSYEQYF. The CDR3 coding sequence is TGTGCCAGCAGTTCCGGACAGGGGAGCTCCTACGAGCAGTACTTC.

The chain is built from TRBV4-1 and TRBJ2-4; maybe TRBD2 (5 bases). Germline V gene sequence: CDR1 MGHRA, CDR2 YSYEKL. The CDR3 length is 15 residues. V lost 4 bases and J lost 1, with 11 bases in between. The CDR3 region is CASSPARGAKNIQYF. The CDR3 DNA sequence: TGCGCCAGCAGCCCAGCTAGAGGGGCCAAAAACATTCAGTACTTC.

This rearrangement joins TRBV5-8 to TRBJ2-3; 10 bases map to TRBD1. This CDR3 region has 15 residues. Germline V gene lookup returns CDR1 SGHTS and CDR2 YDEGEE. Germline trimming cut 3 bases from V and 1 base from J; bases unmatched to any gene: 2. The CDR3 bases are TGTGCCAGCAGCTCCGGGACAGGGGGCACAGATACGCAGTATTTT. Translating gives CASSSGTGGTDTQYF. The full variable domain, completed using reference TRBV5-8 and TRBJ2-3, is EAGVTQSPTHLIKTRGQQATLRCSPISGHTSVYWYQQALGLGLQFLLWYDEGEERNRGNFPPRFSGRQFPNYSSELNVNALELEDSALYLCASSSGTGGTDTQYFGPGTRLTVL.

J is TRBJ2-7 and V is TRBV27; maybe TRBD1 (5 bases). The germline gives CDR1 MNHEY, CDR2 SMNVEV (reference sequence). Trimming removed 6 bases at V and 0 bases at J, with 12 bases between. The length of the CDR3 is 14 residues. The CDR3 DNA follows: TGTGCCAGCAGATCTACAGGAGACTCCTACGAGCAGTACTTC. Translating gives CASRSTGDSYEQYF.

The chain recombines TRBV9 with TRBJ1-2; 11 bases line up with TRBD1. Germline CDR1 is SGDLS and CDR2 is YYNGEE. This CDR3 has 18 residues. V was pared by 3 bases and J by 1 base, with 11 bases of the junction left unmatched. For the CDR3, the DNA is TGTGCCAGCAGCGGTGTCGGGGGGACAGGGGGAGTTAACTATGGCTACACCTTC. Translating gives CASSGVGGTGGVNYGYTF.

This clone was found a few times. The rearrangement joins TRBV6-6 to TRBJ1-2; the match to TRBD1 covers 8 bases. This CDR3 has 16 residues. CDR1 is MNHNY, CDR2 SVGAGI, per germline (reference sequence). V shed 0 bases, J shed 6 bases, and the junction held 9 bases outside the gene matches. CDR3 coding DNA: TGTGCCAGCAGTTACTCCTTGCCAGGGGGCGCGGATGGCTACACCTTC. Translation: CASSYSLPGGADGYTF.

In its sample, this clone was seen a few times. The V and J genes are TRBV5-5 and TRBJ1-1; TRBD1 matches 9 bases. The trim removed 5 bases at V and 3 bases at J, leaving 2 bases unmatched. CDR1 and CDR2 (germline): SGHKS, YYEKEE (reference sequence). The CDR3 contains 13 residues. Here the CDR3 reads CASSRTGDTEAFF. The DNA for the CDR3 is TGTGCCAGCAGTCGGACAGGGGACACTGAAGCTTTCTTT.